Below are 24 T cell receptor beta chains sequenced from a single sample in a study of shared clonotypes between healthy human individuals (dated by TCRdb to 2018 to 2020). The protocol used for the library was the immunoSEQ multiplex PCR assay. Imported from immuneACCESS, the table was reduced by TCRdb to in-frame sequences with V and J called. These copies leave out some clones; in studies compared against another copy, an unresolved V gene accounts for under half, and the cause of the remainder is not known. The sample table records 2 million to 3 million clones; roughly nine tenths of these occur just once. Around 0.15% of the sample lies in the top ten. The sequencing sample was made of naive CD4+ T cells sorted from blood. In light of the paper, this sample's cell subset or site label describes: CD45RA+ positively selected. Receptors were obtained from a man aged 18 to 35 in good health.

V is TRBV28 and J is TRBJ1-5, with D uncertain. The CDR3 covers 12 residues. Trimming removed 2 bases at V and 5 bases at J, with 4 bases between. The germline V gene has CDR1 MDHEN and CDR2 SYDVKM. The CDR3 loop reads CASSLNYQPQHF. CDR3 coding DNA: TGTGCCAGCAGTTTAAATTATCAGCCCCAGCATTTT.

V and J are TRBV30 and TRBJ2-7; D is possibly TRBD2 (5 bases). The CDR3 sequence is 15 residues long. Trimming took off 4 bases at V and 4 bases at J, with 20 bases between the two ends. In germline, CDR1 is GTSNPN, CDR2 SVGIG (reference sequence). The CDR3 coding sequence is TGTGCCTGGAATAACAAGAGGGCCATTGGGTACGAGCAGTACTTC. Protein product: CAWNNKRAIGYEQYF.

Of note for this clone: A read error may produce the germline difference seen at one junction end. The J gene is TRBJ2-2, the V gene TRBV6-5; D remains ambiguous. This CDR3 spans 11 amino acids. CDR1 and CDR2 from the germline V gene are MNHEY and SVGAGI. For the CDR3, the DNA is TGTGCCAGCAGAAACAGCGGGGAGCTGTTTTTT. Its protein product is CASRNSGELFF.

For this clone: This sample also contains other DNA sequences that code for the same CDR3. Here the CDR3 reads CASSLRDRAYEQYF. In nucleotides, the CDR3 is TGTGCCAGCAGTTTACGGGACAGGGCCTACGAGCAGTACTTC. The chain has TRBV6-5 and TRBJ2-7; TRBD1 agrees at 9 bases. CDR3 length equals 14 residues. J lost 2 bases, V lost 4 bases, and 3 bases had no gene match. Germline V gene lookup returns CDR1 MNHEY and CDR2 SVGAGI.

This clone was detected a few times. CDR3 coding DNA: TGTGCCTGGAGTAAAGAGAGGAACACTGAAGCTTTCTTT. Translation: CAWSKERNTEAFF. V usage is TRBV30 and J usage is TRBJ1-1; the D is unclear. V was shortened by 2 bases and J by 1 base, with 8 bases between the two germline ends. CDR3 length: 13 residues. The germline gives CDR1 GTSNPN, CDR2 SVGIG (reference sequence).

This rearrangement joins TRBV4-1 to TRBJ1-2, with 10 bases matching TRBD1. CDR1 is MGHRA, CDR2 YSYEKL, per germline. After removal of 3 bases from V and 3 bases from J, the junction contained 10 bases not matched to a gene. This CDR3 contains 17 residues. The CDR3 sequence is CASSHSRDRGGDYGYTF. For the CDR3, the DNA is TGCGCCAGCAGCCACTCCCGGGACAGGGGAGGGGACTATGGCTACACCTTC.

With respect to this clone: Within the sample, other DNA sequences also encode this same CDR3. CDR3 region: CASSLGLTEAFF. The CDR3, as DNA: TGTGCCAGCAGCTTAGGTCTCACTGAAGCTTTCTTT. The genes are TRBV7-2 and TRBJ1-1; D gene ambiguous. V shed 1 base and J shed 4 bases, with 4 bases lying between them. This CDR3 has 12 amino acids. The germline CDR1 and CDR2 sequences are SGHTA and FQGNSA.

The chain employs TRBV11-3 and TRBJ1-1; D perhaps matches TRBD1 (6 bases). Trimming shortened V by 5 bases and J by 11 bases, and 15 bases separated the two germline ends. The CDR3 covers 12 residues. The germline V gene has CDR1 SGHNT and CDR2 YENEEA. CDR3 DNA sequence: TGTGCCAGCAGCACGGACAGCGGGGAGGCTTTCTTT. The encoded protein is CASSTDSGEAFF.

The chain combines TRBV19 with TRBJ2-7, with TRBD1 as a possible D gene (6 bases). The CDR3 totals 14 residues. Trimming removed 3 bases at V and 5 bases at J, with 14 bases between. CDR1 and CDR2 from the germline V gene are LNHDA and SQIVND (reference sequence). CDR3: CASSIRAGADEQYF. CDR3 sequence (DNA): TGTGCCAGTAGTATTAGGGCAGGGGCTGACGAGCAGTACTTC.

CDR3 region: CASSFGVASGNTIYF. DNA of the CDR3: TGTGCCAGCAGCTTCGGTGTCGCCTCTGGAAACACCATATATTTT. V gene TRBV7-2 combines with J gene TRBJ1-3; D is undetermined. V lost 3 bases, J lost 0 bases, and 9 bases lay in between. The CDR3 runs to 15 residues. CDR1 is SGHTA, CDR2 FQGNSA, per germline.

The chain carries TRBV7-9 and TRBJ2-3, with D perhaps being TRBD1 or TRBD2 (5 bases each). The length of the CDR3 is 13 residues. The ends were cut back, 5 bases at V and 10 bases at J, with 16 bases in the middle. The germline CDR1 and CDR2 sequences are SEHNR and FQNEAQ (reference sequence). CDR3 in amino acids: CASSQMRDQAQYF. The DNA for the CDR3 is TGTGCCAGCAGCCAGATGAGGGACCAGGCGCAGTATTTT.

This rearrangement joins TRBV19 to TRBJ2-5, with D tentatively TRBD1 (11 bases). This CDR3 has 16 residues. V lost 4 bases and J 4 bases, leaving 19 bases between the germline ends. Per germline, CDR1 LNHDA and CDR2 SQIVND (reference sequence). This CDR3 is CASSTTSGTGGETQYF. For the CDR3, the DNA is TGTGCCAGTAGTACTACTAGCGGGACAGGGGGAGAGACCCAGTACTTC.

The chain combines TRBV2 with TRBJ2-5; 8 positions agree with TRBD2. This CDR3 contains 15 residues. The germline V gene has CDR1 SNHLY and CDR2 FYNNEI. V lost 5 bases and J lost 5; bases outside the gene matches: 10. CDR3 coding DNA: TGTGCCAGCAGTTCAAGCGGGAGCTATGCGGAGACCCAGTACTTC. It codes for CASSSSGSYAETQYF.

This clone was seen a single time. This chain joins TRBV9 and TRBJ1-4; D is unclear. Between the trimmed V and J ends, which lost 3 bases and 4 bases, there was a span of 19 bases. Germline values: CDR1 SGDLS, CDR2 YYNGEE. The CDR3 has 17 residues. The CDR3 sequence is CASSAKGGQTINEKLFF. In DNA form, the CDR3 reads TGTGCCAGCAGCGCGAAGGGAGGCCAGACCATTAATGAAAAACTGTTTTTT. The full variable domain, completed using reference TRBV9 and TRBJ1-4, is DSGVTQTPKHLITATGQRVTLRCSPRSGDLSVYWYQQSLDQGLQFLIQYYNGEERAKGNILERFSAQQFPDLHSELNLSSLELGDSALYFCASSAKGGQTINEKLFFGSGTQLSVL.

This rearrangement joins TRBV29-1 to TRBJ1-2, with TRBD1 matching 7 bases. The germline CDR1 and CDR2 sequences are SQVTM and ANQGSEA. The CDR3 is 12 amino acids. The V and J ends lost 8 bases and 7 bases, in that order; junction bases with no gene match: 10. The CDR3 DNA reads as TGCAGCCTCCAACAGGGGAGTGGTGGCTACACCTTC. This encodes CSLQQGSGGYTF.

The V call is TRBV4-1, the J call TRBJ1-2; the match to TRBD1 covers 7 bases. The junction had 8 bases not matched to a gene; V was cut back by 1 base and J by 9 bases. The CDR3 spans 14 residues. Germline assignment: CDR1 MGHRA and CDR2 YSYEKL. The CDR3 here is CASSQAGRGFSYTF. DNA for the CDR3: TGCGCCAGCAGCCAAGCGGGCAGGGGGTTTAGCTACACCTTC.

The chain carries TRBV2 and TRBJ1-1; D remains ambiguous. Germline V CDR1 and CDR2: SNHLY, FYNNEI. The CDR3 has 14 amino acids. V was trimmed by 6 bases and J by 0 bases, leaving 11 bases between them. The CDR3 coding sequence is TGTGCCAGCAGACCAGAGTTCATGAACACTGAAGCTTTCTTT. Amino acid sequence: CASRPEFMNTEAFF.

This clone was recorded a few times. The chain uses TRBV14 and TRBJ2-7, with 8 bases aligning to TRBD2. This CDR3 has 14 residues. Germline V gene data show CDR1 as SGHDN and CDR2 as FVKESK. With V trimmed by 4 bases and J by 1 base, 3 bases remained unmatched. CDR3 sequence: CASSRSGVSYEQYF. In nucleotides, the CDR3 is TGTGCCAGCAGCCGTAGCGGGGTATCCTACGAGCAGTACTTC.

The V call is TRBV12-5, the J call TRBJ2-7, with TRBD2 matching 13 bases. Germline CDR1 is LGHNT and CDR2 is FRNRAP. The CDR3 totals 17 residues. The ends lost 5 bases at V and 7 bases at J; junction bases unmatched: 14. CDR3 residues: CASGTAPLAGGPLEQYF. CDR3 nucleotides: TGTGCTAGTGGTACCGCTCCACTAGCGGGAGGGCCACTTGAGCAGTACTTC.

V gene TRBV2 combines with J gene TRBJ2-6; 8 bases align to TRBD1. V shed 2 bases and J 2 bases; nucleotides not matched to a gene: 5. The CDR3 totals 17 residues. Germline-derived CDR1 and CDR2 are SNHLY and FYNNEI. In nucleotides, the CDR3 is TGTGCCAGCAGTGAAAGCCCGACAGGGGCTGGGGCCAACGTCCTGACTTTC. Residues: CASSESPTGAGANVLTF.

The CDR3 DNA follows: TGTGCCAGCCTGGACAGGCATTATGGGGAGACCCAGTACTTC. Its translation: CASLDRHYGETQYF. The chain carries TRBV11-2 and TRBJ2-5, with 7 bases lining up with TRBD1. Germline V gene data show CDR1 as SGHAT and CDR2 as FQNNGV. The CDR3 sequence is 14 residues long. Trimming took 8 bases from V and 5 from J; bases not matched to a gene: 11.

On this clone: Other DNA sequences from this sample encode an identical CDR3 as well. The rearrangement links TRBV7-9 to TRBJ2-3; 11 bases map to TRBD2. In germline, CDR1 is SEHNR, CDR2 FQNEAQ (reference sequence). Unmatched junction bases numbered 1, after V lost 5 bases and J lost 0 bases. The CDR3 has 15 residues. As DNA, the CDR3 is TGTGCCAGCAGCCGGACTAGCGGGAGCACAGATACGCAGTATTTT. Its protein is CASSRTSGSTDTQYF.

As regards this clone: One end of the junction does not line up with germline, which may come from a read error. The rearrangement joins TRBV7-7 to TRBJ2-3; D not certain. The CDR3 has 15 amino acids. The germline V gene has CDR1 SSHAT and CDR2 FNYEAQ (reference sequence). The CDR3 protein is CASSLASPPTDTQYF. The CDR3, as DNA: TGTGCTAGCAGCTTAGCCTCCCCCCCCACAGATACGCAGTATTTT.

V gene TRBV30 combines with J gene TRBJ2-2; maybe TRBD1 (5 bases). V lost 0 bases to trimming and J lost 4 bases, with 12 bases between them. This CDR3 comprises 15 residues. Looked up from germline, CDR1 is GTSNPN and CDR2 is SVGIG (reference sequence). In DNA, the CDR3 is TGTGCCTGGAGTGTACGGCAGGGCTCCACCGGGGAGCTGTTTTTT. It specifies CAWSVRQGSTGELFF.